This entry concerns a single T cell receptor beta chain. These data are taken from a study of cytomegalovirus exposure and HLA in healthy donors. Turning to the study itself: Earlier results showed 117 million unique TCR beta sequences derived from roughly 200 million T cells.

Germline loops: CDR1 MNHEY, CDR2 SMNVEV (reference sequence). V lost 2 bases, J lost 4 bases, and 6 bases stayed unmatched. CDR3 length equals 16 residues. PCR was performed using 60 Vbeta and 13 Jbeta primers. The protocol was immunoSEQ multiplex PCR, while the TCRdb copy is restricted to in-frame clones and leaves out a portion. The sample holds over 130,000 clones, 61% seen once. The rearrangement uses TRBV27 and TRBJ1-2; 11 nucleotides line up with TRBD1. This sequence originates from a male donor in good health and CMV-seronegative. Sequenced input: PBMCs. The CDR3, as DNA: TGTGCCAGCAGTTTACTTTTGGGACAGGGGGTCTATGGCTACACCTTC. Its protein is CASSLLLGQGVYGYTF.